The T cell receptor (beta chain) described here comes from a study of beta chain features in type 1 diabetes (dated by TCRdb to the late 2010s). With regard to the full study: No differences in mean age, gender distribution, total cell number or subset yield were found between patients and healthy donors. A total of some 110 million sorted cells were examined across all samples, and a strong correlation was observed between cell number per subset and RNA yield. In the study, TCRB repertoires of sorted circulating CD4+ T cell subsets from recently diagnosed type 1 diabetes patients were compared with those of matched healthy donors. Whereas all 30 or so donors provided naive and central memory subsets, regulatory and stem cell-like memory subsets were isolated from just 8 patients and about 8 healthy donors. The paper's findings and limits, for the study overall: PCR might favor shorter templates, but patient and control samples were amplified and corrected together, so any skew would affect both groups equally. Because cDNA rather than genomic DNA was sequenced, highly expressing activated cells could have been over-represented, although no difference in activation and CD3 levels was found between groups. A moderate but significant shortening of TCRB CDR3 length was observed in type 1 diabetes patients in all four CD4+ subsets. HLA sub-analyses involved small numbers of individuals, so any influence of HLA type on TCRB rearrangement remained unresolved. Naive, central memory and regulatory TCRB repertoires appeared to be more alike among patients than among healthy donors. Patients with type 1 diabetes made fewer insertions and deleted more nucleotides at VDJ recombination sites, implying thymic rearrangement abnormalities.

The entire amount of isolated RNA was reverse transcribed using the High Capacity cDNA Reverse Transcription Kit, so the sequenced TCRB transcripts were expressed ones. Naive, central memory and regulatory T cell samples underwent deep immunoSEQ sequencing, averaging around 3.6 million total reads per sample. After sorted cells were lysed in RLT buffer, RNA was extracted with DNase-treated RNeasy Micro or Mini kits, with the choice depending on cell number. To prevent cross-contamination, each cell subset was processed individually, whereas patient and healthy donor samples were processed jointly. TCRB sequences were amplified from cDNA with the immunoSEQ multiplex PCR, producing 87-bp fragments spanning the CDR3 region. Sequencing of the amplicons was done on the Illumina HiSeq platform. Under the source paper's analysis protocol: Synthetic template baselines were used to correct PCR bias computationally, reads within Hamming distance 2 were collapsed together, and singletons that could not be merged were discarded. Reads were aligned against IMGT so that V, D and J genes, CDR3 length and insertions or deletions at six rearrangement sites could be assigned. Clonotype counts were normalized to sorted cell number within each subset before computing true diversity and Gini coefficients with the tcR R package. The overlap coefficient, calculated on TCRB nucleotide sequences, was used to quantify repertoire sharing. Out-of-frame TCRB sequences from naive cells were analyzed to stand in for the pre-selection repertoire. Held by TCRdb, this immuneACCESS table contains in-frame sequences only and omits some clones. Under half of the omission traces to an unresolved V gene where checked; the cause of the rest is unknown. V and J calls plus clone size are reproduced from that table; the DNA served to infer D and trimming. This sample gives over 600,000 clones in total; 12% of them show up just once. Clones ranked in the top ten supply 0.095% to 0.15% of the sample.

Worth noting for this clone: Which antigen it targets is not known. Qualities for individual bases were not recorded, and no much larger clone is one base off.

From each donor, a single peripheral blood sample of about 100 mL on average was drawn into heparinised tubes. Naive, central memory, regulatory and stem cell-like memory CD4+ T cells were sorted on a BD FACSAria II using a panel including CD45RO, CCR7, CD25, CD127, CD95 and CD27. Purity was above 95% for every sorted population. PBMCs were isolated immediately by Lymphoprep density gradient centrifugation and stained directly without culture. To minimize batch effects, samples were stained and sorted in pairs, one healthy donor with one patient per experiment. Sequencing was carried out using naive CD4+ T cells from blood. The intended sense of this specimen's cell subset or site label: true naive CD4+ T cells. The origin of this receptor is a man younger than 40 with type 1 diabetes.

The bases read TGTGCCAGCAGCCCCGGGACAACGAACTATGGCTACACCTTC. Its translation is CASSPGTTNYGYTF. The chain is encoded by TRBV28 joined to TRBJ1-2, and possibly TRBD1, on 6 matching bases. Including the terminal cysteine and phenylalanine, the CDR3 comprises 14 residues. The CDR3 DNA has 42 bases and is translated from base 1. V was cut back by 6 bases and J by 2 bases, leaving a gap of 13 bases between them. As encoded in the germline V gene, CDR1 is MDHEN while CDR2 is SYDVKM.